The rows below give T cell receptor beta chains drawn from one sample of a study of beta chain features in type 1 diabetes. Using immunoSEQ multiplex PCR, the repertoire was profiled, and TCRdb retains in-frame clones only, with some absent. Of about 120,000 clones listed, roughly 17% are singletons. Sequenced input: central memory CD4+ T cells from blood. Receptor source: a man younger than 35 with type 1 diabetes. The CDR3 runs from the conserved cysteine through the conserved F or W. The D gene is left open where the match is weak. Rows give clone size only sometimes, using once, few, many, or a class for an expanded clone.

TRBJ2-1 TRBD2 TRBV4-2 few CASSQEITAGGRNEQFF
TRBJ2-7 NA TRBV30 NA CAWSVGGYFDSHEQYF
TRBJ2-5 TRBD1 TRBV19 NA CASRRTGIQETQYF
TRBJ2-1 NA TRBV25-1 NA CASSESYALASGYNEQFF
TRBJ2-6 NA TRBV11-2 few CASSLGPSIHGANVLTF
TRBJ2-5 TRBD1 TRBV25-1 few CASSGGQGPQETQYF
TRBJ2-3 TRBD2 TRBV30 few CACSQTSGGTDTQYF
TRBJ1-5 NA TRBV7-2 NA CASSLAPGNQPQHF
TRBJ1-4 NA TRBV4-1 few CASSQVTNEKLFF
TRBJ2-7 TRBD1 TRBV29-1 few CSVGVDRAYEQYF
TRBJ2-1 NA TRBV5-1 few CASSLGPAMSSYNEQFF
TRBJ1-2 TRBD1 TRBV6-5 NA CASRRAGQGLYGYTF
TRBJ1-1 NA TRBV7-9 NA CASSLNTEAFF
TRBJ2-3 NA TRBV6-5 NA CASSYGLDTQYF
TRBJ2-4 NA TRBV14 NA CASSQDAKNIQYF
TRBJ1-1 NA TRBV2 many CASSLGAGTEAFF
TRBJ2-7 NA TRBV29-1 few CSVRAAGTASYEQYF
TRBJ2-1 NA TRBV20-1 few CSAIGNNEQFF
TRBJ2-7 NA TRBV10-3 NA CATGQRYEQYF
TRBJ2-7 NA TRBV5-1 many CASSTQGMSYEQYF
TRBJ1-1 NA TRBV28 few CASSLWANTEAFF
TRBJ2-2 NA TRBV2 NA CASTPSGSSTGELFF
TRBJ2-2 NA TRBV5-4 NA CASTQERTNTGELFF
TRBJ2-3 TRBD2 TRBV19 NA CASSIVGTRADTQYF
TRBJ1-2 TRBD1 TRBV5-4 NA CASSLQGADGYTF
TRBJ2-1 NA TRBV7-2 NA CASSSIADEQFF
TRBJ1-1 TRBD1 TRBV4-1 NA CASSQDPGQVTEAFF
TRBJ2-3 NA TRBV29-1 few CSVGGVGGDTDTQYF
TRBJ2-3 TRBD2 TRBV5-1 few CASSVGTASGSDTQYF
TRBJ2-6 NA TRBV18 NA CASSPMEVGWANVLTF
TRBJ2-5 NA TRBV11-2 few CASSFNLETQYF
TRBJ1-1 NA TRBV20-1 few CSASNGVREIF
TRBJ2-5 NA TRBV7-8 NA CASSLDETQYF
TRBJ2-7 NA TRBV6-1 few CASSDMGYEQYF
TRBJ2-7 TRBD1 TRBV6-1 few CASRAPGQGPYEQYF
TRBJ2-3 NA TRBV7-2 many CASSPYLTGSTDTQYF
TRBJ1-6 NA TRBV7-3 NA CASSLDRNSPLHF
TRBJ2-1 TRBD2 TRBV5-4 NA CASSLVVGGASNEQFF
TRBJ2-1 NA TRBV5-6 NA CASSHLRITYNEQFF
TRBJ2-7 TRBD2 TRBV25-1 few CASSDPSGSLYEQYF
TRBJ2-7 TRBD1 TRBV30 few CAREGTVKYEQYF
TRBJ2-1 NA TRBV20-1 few CSFHSYNEQFF